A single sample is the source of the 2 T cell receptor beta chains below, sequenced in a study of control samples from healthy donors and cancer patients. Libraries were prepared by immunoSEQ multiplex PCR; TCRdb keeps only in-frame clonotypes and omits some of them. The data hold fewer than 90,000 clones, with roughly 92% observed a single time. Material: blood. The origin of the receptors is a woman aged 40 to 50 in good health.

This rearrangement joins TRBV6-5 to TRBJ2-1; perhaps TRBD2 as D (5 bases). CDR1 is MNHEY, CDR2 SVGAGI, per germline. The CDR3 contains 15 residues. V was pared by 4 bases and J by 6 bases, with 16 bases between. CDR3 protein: CASSLERPSSNEQFF. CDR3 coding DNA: TGTGCCAGCAGTTTGGAGAGACCTAGCAGCAATGAGCAGTTCTTC.

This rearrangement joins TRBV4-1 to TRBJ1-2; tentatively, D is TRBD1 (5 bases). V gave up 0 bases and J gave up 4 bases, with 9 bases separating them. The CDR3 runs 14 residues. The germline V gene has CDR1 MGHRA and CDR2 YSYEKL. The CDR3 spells CASSQDRGSYGYTF. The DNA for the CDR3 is TGCGCCAGCAGCCAAGATCGGGGGAGCTATGGCTACACCTTC.